This record covers a single T cell receptor (beta chain). This specimen comes from a study of control samples from healthy donors and cancer patients. The length of the CDR3 is 16 residues. Germline V gene data show CDR1 as SGHRS and CDR2 as YFSETQ. Trimming stripped 4 bases from V and 5 bases from J, with 18 bases between. Profiling relied on immunoSEQ multiplex PCR, and the TCRdb table lists in-frame clones only, not all of them. The sample shows some 140,000 clones, 75% to 90% of them seen only once. Sequenced material: blood. This sequence originates from a young woman in good health. The chain recombines TRBV5-1 with TRBJ2-2, with D perhaps matching TRBD2 (7 bases). CDR3 protein: CASSTGRGGYTGELFF. In nucleotides, the CDR3 is TGCGCCAGCAGCACCGGCCGCGGGGGCTATACCGGGGAGCTGTTTTTT.